The 9 T cell receptor beta chains in this list originate from one sample, sequenced in a study of a mutant IDH1 vaccine in newly diagnosed glioma. Using immunoSEQ multiplex PCR, the repertoire was profiled, and TCRdb retains in-frame clones only, with some absent. The sample carries 50,000 to 75,000 clones, around 80% recorded once. Antigens for these TCRs are unknown. Described time point: week 5, during vaccination. Doses of 300 ug of mutant IDH1 20-mer peptide were given with topical imiquimod. Source: PBMCs, taken from a glioma patient whose treatment included an IDH1 peptide vaccine. These receptors were obtained from a woman between 50 and 59 years old with glioma.

This chain connects TRBV27 to TRBJ1-2; D is possibly TRBD1 (6 bases). The germline gives CDR1 MNHEY, CDR2 SMNVEV (reference sequence). Trimming pared 3 bases from V and 8 bases from J, leaving 16 bases between. The CDR3 covers 14 residues. The CDR3 sequence is CASSFGRGLEGYTF. Here the CDR3 DNA reads TGTGCCAGCAGTTTCGGCCGGGGGCTGGAGGGCTACACCTTC.

The chain employs TRBV5-1 and TRBJ2-7; D is undetermined. The V and J ends lost 0 bases and 3 bases respectively, with 7 bases between them. This CDR3 spans 13 amino acids. CDR1 and CDR2 (germline): SGHRS, YFSETQ. The CDR3: CASSLGAFYEQYF. The CDR3 coding sequence is TGCGCCAGCAGCTTGGGGGCGTTCTACGAGCAGTACTTC.

The chain carries TRBV15 and TRBJ1-4; no reliable D call. This CDR3 region has 13 residues. Trimming stripped 8 bases from V and 5 bases from J, with 12 bases between. Germline V gene sequence: CDR1 LNHNV, CDR2 YYDKDF (reference sequence). The CDR3 region has the DNA TGTGCCACCCTCGGAAAGCTAAATGAAAAACTGTTTTTT. Protein sequence: CATLGKLNEKLFF.

The chain has TRBV9 and TRBJ1-3; D possibly corresponds to TRBD1 (5 bases). From germline, CDR1 is SGDLS and CDR2 YYNGEE. The V gene lost 5 bases and the J gene lost 0 bases, with 12 bases spanning the gap. This CDR3 has 15 residues. The DNA of the CDR3 is TGTGCCAGCAGGAAGGGACGGAGCTCTGGAAACACCATATATTTT. Translation: CASRKGRSSGNTIYF.

J is TRBJ1-2 and V is TRBV21-1; no DNA check was done on the table's D call, TRBD1. TRBV21-1 is recorded as a pseudogene. The CDR3 consists of 13 residues. The CDR3: CASSRDRSYGYTF. In nucleotides, the CDR3 is TGTGCCAGCAGCAGAGACAGGTCTTATGGCTACACCTTC.

The chain combines TRBV5-1 with TRBJ1-3; unclear D gene. The CDR3 spans 14 residues. V was clipped by 4 bases and J by 2 bases, with 10 bases between them. The germline gives CDR1 SGHRS, CDR2 YFSETQ. The CDR3 protein is CASSVGSTGNTIYF. Here the CDR3 DNA reads TGCGCCAGCAGCGTGGGGTCGACTGGAAACACCATATATTTT. The full variable domain, in which reference TRBV5-1 and TRBJ1-3 provide the parts outside the CDR3, is KAGVTQTPRYLIKTRGQQVTLSCSPISGHRSVSWYQQTPGQGLQFLFEYFSETQRNKGNFPGRFSGRQFSNSRSEMNVSTLELGDSALYLCASSVGSTGNTIYFGEGSWLTVV.

The V gene is TRBV5-1, the J gene TRBJ2-7; no definite D call. CDR3 length: 15 amino acids. V was pared by 4 bases and J by 4 bases, with 18 bases between. Per germline, CDR1 SGHRS and CDR2 YFSETQ. CDR3 in amino acids: CASSKAPQEQYEQYF. The CDR3 coding sequence is TGCGCCAGCAGCAAGGCCCCCCAGGAGCAGTACGAGCAGTACTTC.

DNA of the CDR3: TGCGCCAGCAGTCAACGGGCAGGGCCCGACGAGCAGTACTTC. This encodes CASSQRAGPDEQYF. The chain has TRBV10-1 and TRBJ2-7, with a tentative D call TRBD1 (5 bases). The V and J ends lost 5 bases and 5 bases respectively, with 16 bases between them. Germline CDR1 reads WNHNN; CDR2 reads SYGVQD (reference sequence). CDR3 size: 14 residues.

The table lists this clone with a few counts. This rearrangement joins TRBV19 to TRBJ1-1; tentatively, D is TRBD1 (5 bases). The CDR3 has 15 residues. The V end lost 5 bases, the J end lost 6 bases, and 19 bases lay between the germline ends. Per the germline V gene, CDR1 is LNHDA and CDR2 is SQIVND (reference sequence). The CDR3 nucleotides are TGTGCCAGTAGTTTGGGGACTGAATGGGGAGCTGAAGCTTTCTTT. Translated, it gives CASSLGTEWGAEAFF. Drawing the rest from reference TRBV19 and TRBJ1-1, the complete variable domain is DGGITQSPKYLFRKEGQNVTLSCEQNLNHDAMYWYRQDPGQGLRLIYYSQIVNDFQKGDIAEGYSVSREKKESFPLTVTSAQKNPTAFYLCASSLGTEWGAEAFFGQGTRLTVV.